Listed below are T cell receptor beta chains from one sample, sequenced in a study of regulatory T cells in long-lasting Graves disease. TCRdb reanalysed the multiplex PCR reads using MiXCR and keeps one entry per CDR3 protein. The table has about 400,000 distinct CDR3 sequences, less than 25% seen once; the top ten hold 20%. The sequencing here drew on peripheral blood mononuclear cells (PBMCs), taken when the disease was refractory, from a patient treated with antithyroid drugs. The source is a female donor with Graves disease. Each CDR3 is given without its conserved first and last residue. Fields, in order: V gene, J gene, CDR3 protein.

TRBV5-5	TRBJ2-4	ASSSAVENIQY
TRBV6-1	TRBJ2-5	ASSPLAGLQETQY
TRBV2	TRBJ2-5	ASSEGALQETQY
TRBV7-2	TRBJ2-7	ASSQTGGPYEQY
TRBV6-1	TRBJ2-5	ASIKQGGQETQY
TRBV29-1	TRBJ2-7	SVSGSSDEQY
TRBV11-2	TRBJ2-3	ASSLDLGVKQY
TRBV4-1	TRBJ1-1	ASSHQTAMNTEAF
TRBV7-9	TRBJ2-5	ASSFAGTGGRETQY
TRBV7-2	TRBJ2-2	ASSPGSWGTGELF
TRBV12-3/TRBV12-4	TRBJ2-5	ASSLAKRDRVNRKTQY
TRBV20-1	TRBJ2-5	SVRPGQQETQY
TRBV27	TRBJ2-2	ASSPRDYTGELF
TRBV30	TRBJ1-3	AWSVQPGITGNTIY
TRBV27	TRBJ2-7	ASSFGRGRYEQY
TRBV12-3/TRBV12-4	TRBJ2-1	ASSFLADNEQF
TRBV11-2	TRBJ2-7	TSSFGREQCEQY
TRBV6-2/TRBV6-3	TRBJ2-7	ASSTHPGQGPHEQY
TRBV11-2	TRBJ1-4	ASSPGTGATNEKLF
TRBV7-8	TRBJ1-1	ASSMYSKYTEAF
TRBV2	TRBJ2-5	ASSSGTSARETQY
TRBV7-9	TRBJ2-5	ASSLGAKRETQY
TRBV28	TRBJ2-2	ASRLLGTGELF
TRBV2	TRBJ2-2	ATSTGRGGELF
TRBV28	TRBJ1-5	ASRSLGSNQPQH
TRBV7-9	TRBJ1-1	ASSPLSGTEAF
TRBV20-1	TRBJ2-7	SAYTLYEQY
TRBV20-1	TRBJ1-5	SANRAQLQH
TRBV30	TRBJ2-4	AWSVGNSKNIQY
TRBV27	TRBJ2-7	ASSLTGTSGRYEQY
TRBV20-1	TRBJ2-7	SATGLAGFEQY
TRBV28	TRBJ2-7	ASGGGRPSYEQY
TRBV7-2	TRBJ2-7	ASTTPGLAGHEQY
TRBV5-6	TRBJ1-1	ASSLPGPTLEAF
TRBV5-8	TRBJ1-1	ASSIQANTEAF
TRBV18	TRBJ2-7	ASSPDSRSAEQY
TRBV7-2	TRBJ2-3	ASSSGFSTDTQY
TRBV7-2	TRBJ2-3	ASSLGTSGISTDTQY
TRBV28	TRBJ2-2	ASRWGQGATTGELF
TRBV30	TRBJ2-7	AWSWTGSYEQY
TRBV12-3/TRBV12-4	TRBJ2-2	ASSLIMGTGELF